These 5 T cell receptor beta chains were all obtained from the same sample, sequenced in a study of T-cell reconstitution after alpha-beta-depleted transplantation in children (dated by TCRdb to about 2016). This specimen's treatment or condition label, interpreted: allogeneic hematopoietic cell transplantation with graft depleted of TCRalphabeta T cells and CD19 B cells. Libraries were prepared through PCR. TCRdb names Illumina HiSeq 2500 as the instrument used. TCR library preparation used molecular barcoding, with unique molecular identifiers applied to normalize quantification of the TCRbeta repertoire. TCRdb's own reprocessing of the public reads used fastp at Q25 and MiXCR and kept productive beta chains. Identical CDR3 proteins give one entry, which carries the most common genes and DNA. The sample table holds fewer than 700,000 distinct CDR3 sequences, of which more than 20% were seen once. 14% of the sample lies in the top ten.

The starting material was PBMCs, mostly from graft donor cells, obtained 360 days after TCRalphabeta/CD19-depleted stem cell transplant. The receptors stem from a boy under two years old who had a stem cell transplant for acute myeloid leukemia, so the T cells may come from the graft donor.

This clonotype was observed at least ten times. The CDR3, as DNA: TGTGCCACCAGTGATCCGGACGGACGGCTCTCAGATACGCAGTATTTT. This sequence encodes CATSDPDGRLSDTQYF. The chain employs TRBV24-1 and TRBJ2-3; D unclear. Germline-derived CDR1 and CDR2 are KGHDR and SFDVKD. This CDR3 region has 16 residues. Trimming pared 3 bases from V and 4 bases from J, leaving 16 bases between.

The CDR3 DNA is TGCAGTGCGATACATCTAGTTAACCCCGGAGATACGCAGTATTTT. Translation: CSAIHLVNPGDTQYF. The J gene is TRBJ2-3, the V gene TRBV20-1, with D hard to call. The CDR3 extends over 15 amino acids. V dropped 6 bases and J dropped 5 bases, with 21 bases sitting between them. Germline V gives CDR1 DFQATT, CDR2 SNEGSKA (reference sequence).

This clonotype was recorded at least ten times. The chain has TRBV29-1 and TRBJ1-5, with a possible D match to TRBD1 (5 bases). Looked up from germline, CDR1 is SQVTM and CDR2 is ANQGSEA. The V end was cut by 4 bases, the J end by 3 bases, with 10 bases between. The CDR3 is 13 residues long. The CDR3 DNA reads as TGCAGCGTTGTAACAGGCCTCAATCAGCCCCAGCATTTT. Its protein is CSVVTGLNQPQHF.

This chain links TRBV4-1 with TRBJ1-1; D may be TRBD1 (5 bases). The CDR3 is made up of 15 amino acids. Germline V CDR1 and CDR2: MGHRA, YSYEKL. Trimming left V 2 bases short and J 5 bases short, with 15 bases between. CDR3 sequence (DNA): TGCGCCAGCAGCCAATTACAACACGAGGGGACTGAAGCTTTCTTT. It encodes CASSQLQHEGTEAFF.

A single count supports this clonotype. This chain links TRBV23-1 with TRBJ2-7; 11 bases match TRBD2. TRBV23-1 is an open reading frame, and its role is uncertain. The CDR3 spans 14 residues. J gave up 6 bases and V 8 bases, and 9 bases lay outside the gene matches. CDR3 sequence: CASRRLAGISEQYF. CDR3 coding DNA: TGCGCCAGCCGCCGACTAGCGGGGATCAGCGAGCAGTACTTC.